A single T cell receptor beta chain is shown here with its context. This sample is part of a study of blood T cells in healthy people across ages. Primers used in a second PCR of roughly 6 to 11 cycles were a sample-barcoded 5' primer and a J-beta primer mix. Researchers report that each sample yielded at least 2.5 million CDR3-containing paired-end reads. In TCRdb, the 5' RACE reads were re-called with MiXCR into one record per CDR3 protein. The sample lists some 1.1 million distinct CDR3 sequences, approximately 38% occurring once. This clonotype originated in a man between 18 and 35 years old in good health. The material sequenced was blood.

CDR3 coding DNA: TGTGCCAGCAGCTCCGAAGCATCTGGGGCCAACGTCCTGACTTTC. This sequence encodes CASSSEASGANVLTF. V gene TRBV5-5 combines with J gene TRBJ2-6, with D uncertain. The CDR3 runs 15 residues. Looked up from germline, CDR1 is SGHKS and CDR2 is YYEKEE (reference sequence). V lost 3 bases and J 1 base, leaving 8 bases between the germline ends.